This TCR beta chain came from a study of CD8+CD57+ T cells in acquired aplastic anemia. Those patients picked for sequencing had displayed CD8+CD57+ cell expansion on flow cytometry. Patients, without exception, had severe acquired aplastic anemia. Blood came from patients not yet given any therapy. Using genomic DNA as the template, TCR beta VDJ and CDR3 profiling was carried out. Via MiXCR, TCRdb re-called the reads, giving one row per CDR3 protein. The sample comprises under 200,000 distinct CDR3 sequences, more than 45% of which are singletons, and about 3% rests with the top ten. CDR3 size: 15 residues. Germline values: CDR1 KGHDR, CDR2 SFDVKD. This clonotype was counted only a few times. The junction shows a germline mismatch at one end, possibly a read error.

The sequenced material came from sorted CD4+, CD8+, or CD8+CD57+ T cells (not recorded which) from PBMCs. The J gene is TRBJ1-5, the V gene TRBV24-1; 7 bases map to TRBD1. The source of this sequence is a human donor with aplastic anemia. The DNA for the CDR3 is TGTGCCAGCAGTTTAGATCAACAGGGGAATCAGCCCCAGCATTTT. Protein: CASSLDQQGNQPQHF.